What follows describes a single TCR beta chain. The data are from a study of cytomegalovirus exposure and HLA in healthy donors. PCR employed 60 Vbeta and 13 Jbeta primers. Using immunoSEQ multiplex PCR, the repertoire was profiled, and TCRdb retains in-frame clones only, with some absent. The table shows about 170,000 clones, with around three quarters occurring only once. CDR1 is LNHDA, CDR2 SQIVND, per germline (reference sequence). CDR3 length: 11 amino acids. This sequence originates from a woman aged 45-65 years in good health and CMV-seronegative. V gene TRBV19 combines with J gene TRBJ2-7; TRBD2 matches at 8 bases. The source material was PBMCs. The CDR3 region has the DNA TGTGCGTCGGGGGGGGGACCCGAGCAGTACTTC. It is translated as CASGGGPEQYF.